The 32 T cell receptor beta chains below were found in one sample sequenced in a study of OX40 agonist ivuxolimab in advanced cancers. Clones were read by immunoSEQ multiplex PCR, and TCRdb kept only the in-frame ones, dropping some. The data show 30,000 to 50,000 clones, 85% to 90% seen once. The material sequenced was CD4+ or CD8+ T cells sorted from blood, taken in a trial of the OX40 agonist ivuxolimab. The receptors originated from an adult with an advanced solid tumor such as melanoma, head and neck, liver or kidney cancer.

The genes are TRBV27 and TRBJ2-7; the match to TRBD2 covers 8 bases. Germline trimming cut 9 bases from V and 3 bases from J; bases unmatched to any gene: 10. This CDR3 region has 14 residues. Germline loops: CDR1 MNHEY, CDR2 SMNVEV (reference sequence). The CDR3 reads CASTPSSGLYEQYF. DNA for the CDR3: TGTGCCAGTACCCCCTCTAGCGGGCTCTACGAGCAGTACTTC.

The J gene is TRBJ2-7, the V gene TRBV29-1, with D perhaps TRBD1 (6 bases). The V end lost 7 bases, the J end lost 4 bases, and 11 bases lay between the germline ends. CDR3 length: 11 residues. Germline CDR1 SQVTM, CDR2 ANQGSEA. The DNA for the CDR3 is TGCAGCGCTGGACAGCAATACGAGCAGTACTTC. Amino acids: CSAGQQYEQYF.

The rearrangement joins TRBV5-1 to TRBJ2-2; 9 bases agree with TRBD1. Trimming at V came to 4 bases and at J to 4 bases, leaving 8 bases not matched to a gene. The CDR3 has 16 residues. CDR1 and CDR2 (germline): SGHRS, YFSETQ. The DNA of the CDR3 is TGCGCCAGCAGCCCGGAACCGGGACAGGGCACCGGGGAGCTGTTTTTT. As protein: CASSPEPGQGTGELFF.

This chain links TRBV5-1 with TRBJ1-1, with D hard to call. The CDR3 has 15 amino acids. V lost 4 bases and J lost 3, with 16 bases in between. Germline V lookup: CDR1 SGHRS, CDR2 YFSETQ. The CDR3 bases are TGCGCCAGCAGCGAGGGCGTAACGTTGGACACTGAAGCTTTCTTT. The encoded protein is CASSEGVTLDTEAFF.

The genes are TRBV5-8 and TRBJ2-7; a possible D gene is TRBD1 (6 bases). Trimming removed 2 bases at V and 5 bases at J, with 17 bases between. This CDR3 is 15 amino acids long. Germline-derived CDR1 and CDR2 are SGHTS and YDEGEE. CDR3 coding DNA: TGTGCCAGCAGCTTTGAGGGTTGGGGGCGGGACGAGCAGTACTTC. Translating gives CASSFEGWGRDEQYF.

In this sample, this clone turned up once. This chain connects TRBV27 to TRBJ1-2, with D hard to call. Germline CDR1 MNHEY, CDR2 SMNVEV (reference sequence). The V end lost 0 bases, the J end lost 1 base, and 24 bases lay between the germline ends. The CDR3 is 20 amino acids. The DNA of the CDR3 is TGTGCCAGCAGTTTATCCATTCTCCTTGGGCGCCGGATGATTAACTATGGCTACACCTTC. Translated, it gives CASSLSILLGRRMINYGYTF.

V and J are TRBV11-2 and TRBJ2-1, with no clear D. CDR1 and CDR2 from the germline V gene are SGHAT and FQNNGV. This CDR3 contains 12 residues. V shed 1 base and J shed 12 bases, with 10 bases lying between them. CDR3 residues: CASSLAGIMQFF. The CDR3 DNA follows: TGTGCCAGCAGCTTAGCTGGGATTATGCAGTTCTTC.

V gene TRBV6-1 combines with J gene TRBJ1-2, with D maybe TRBD1 (5 bases). The CDR3 has 13 residues. From germline, CDR1 is MNHNS and CDR2 SASEGT. With 6 bases removed from V and 8 bases from J, the gap between germline ends came to 16 bases. This chain's CDR3 is CASREQAGRGYTF. Here the CDR3 DNA reads TGTGCCAGCAGAGAACAGGCCGGGCGGGGCTACACCTTC.

This clone was picked up one time. The CDR3 bases are TGTGCCAGTAGCCCCGCTAGAGACAGGAGACAAGAGACCCAGTACTTC. This gives the protein CASSPARDRRQETQYF. This rearrangement joins TRBV19 to TRBJ2-5, with D maybe TRBD1 (6 bases). V lost 6 bases, J lost 2 bases, and 19 bases lay in between. This CDR3 is 16 amino acids long. Germline V lookup: CDR1 LNHDA, CDR2 SQIVND (reference sequence).

V gene TRBV20-1 combines with J gene TRBJ1-1; D might be TRBD1 (5 bases). CDR3 length: 11 amino acids. With 6 bases removed from V and 3 bases from J, the gap between germline ends came to 8 bases. Germline CDR1 DFQATT, CDR2 SNEGSKA (reference sequence). The CDR3 protein is CSAPTDTEAFF. The CDR3 DNA is TGCAGTGCACCGACAGACACTGAAGCTTTCTTT.

V gene TRBV2 combines with J gene TRBJ1-5, with 7 bases matching TRBD1. This CDR3 has 17 residues. V shed 4 bases and J 0 bases; nucleotides not matched to a gene: 9. CDR1 is SNHLY and CDR2 is FYNNEI in the germline V gene. The CDR3 coding sequence is TGTGCCAGCAGTGCCCGGACAGGACAATATAGCAATCAGCCCCAGCATTTT. Translating gives CASSARTGQYSNQPQHF.

The chain couples TRBV27 to TRBJ2-4, with 8 bases identical to TRBD1. V dropped 5 bases and J dropped 6; count of bases not matched to a gene: 6. Germline CDR1 MNHEY, CDR2 SMNVEV (reference sequence). This CDR3 has 14 residues. CDR3 nucleotides: TGTGCCAGCAGTCAGGACAGGGACAGAAACATTCAGTACTTC. Its protein is CASSQDRDRNIQYF.

The V and J genes are TRBV9 and TRBJ2-7, with D perhaps matching TRBD2 (6 bases). The CDR3 is 16 amino acids. Germline-derived CDR1 and CDR2 are SGDLS and YYNGEE. Trimming pared 0 bases from V and 4 bases from J, leaving 17 bases between. CDR3 region: CASSVGWREAGYEQYF. The CDR3 nucleotides are TGTGCCAGCAGCGTAGGGTGGAGGGAGGCAGGGTACGAGCAGTACTTC.

V and J are TRBV18 and TRBJ2-7; D could derive from TRBD1 or TRBD2 (5 bases each). The length of the CDR3 is 14 residues. Germline V gene lookup returns CDR1 KGHSH and CDR2 LQKENI. Deletions cut 2 bases from V and 0 bases from J, with 8 bases between. CDR3 coding DNA: TGTGCCAGCTCACCAGGGGGTACCTCCTACGAGCAGTACTTC. It encodes CASSPGGTSYEQYF.

The rearrangement links TRBV18 to TRBJ2-7; 10 bases are shared with TRBD1. Trimming removed 5 bases from V and 6 bases from J; junction bases left unmatched: 10. CDR1 is KGHSH, CDR2 LQKENI, per germline. This CDR3 spans 15 amino acids. The CDR3 spells CASSESRDRGREQYF. CDR3 coding DNA: TGTGCCAGCTCAGAGTCCCGGGACAGGGGACGCGAGCAGTACTTC. The complete variable domain, with remaining parts taken from reference TRBV18 and TRBJ2-7, reads NAGVMQNPRHLVRRRGQEARLRCSPMKGHSHVYWYRQLPEEGLKFMVYLQKENIIDESGMPKERFSAEFPKEGPSILRIQQVVRGDSAAYFCASSESRDRGREQYFGPGTRLTVT.

The chain employs TRBV4-2 and TRBJ2-1; D gene uncertain. Looked up from germline, CDR1 is LGHNA and CDR2 is YNFKEQ. Between the trimmed V and J ends, which lost 2 bases and 0 bases, there was a span of 11 bases. The CDR3 spans 16 residues. The CDR3 loop is CASSQFPESSYNEQFF. Here the CDR3 DNA reads TGTGCCAGCAGCCAATTTCCAGAGAGCTCCTACAATGAGCAGTTCTTC.

The chain links TRBV5-4 to TRBJ2-1; 8 positions agree with TRBD2. The germline CDR1 and CDR2 sequences are SGHNT and YYREEE (reference sequence). V shed 3 bases, J shed 6 bases, and the junction held 11 bases outside the gene matches. The CDR3 is 16 amino acids. The CDR3 region has the DNA TGTGCCAGCAGCTCCCCCGGGCGGGGGGCCTTCAATGAGCAGTTCTTC. Translated, it gives CASSSPGRGAFNEQFF.

The chain recombines TRBV6-6 with TRBJ1-5, with D hard to call. V dropped 6 bases and J dropped 6 bases, with 18 bases sitting between them. CDR1 and CDR2 from the germline V gene are MNHNY and SVGAGI (reference sequence). The CDR3 length is 15 residues. The CDR3 is CASRNDRWLGQPQHF. CDR3 nucleotides: TGTGCCAGCAGAAACGACCGATGGTTGGGTCAGCCCCAGCATTTT.

The rearrangement joins TRBV6-5 to TRBJ1-6; D gene uncertain. The CDR3 spans 12 residues. V lost 2 bases and J 9 bases, leaving 5 bases between the germline ends. CDR1 and CDR2 (germline): MNHEY, SVGAGI. The CDR3 loop reads CASSYVGSPLHF. In DNA, the CDR3 is TGTGCCAGCAGTTACGTTGGTTCACCCCTCCACTTT.

The chain has TRBV9 and TRBJ2-7; D possibly uses TRBD1 or TRBD2 (5 bases each). Trimming took off 0 bases at V and 2 bases at J, with 15 bases between the two ends. Germline CDR1 is SGDLS and CDR2 is YYNGEE. This CDR3 contains 16 residues. CDR3 nucleotides: TGTGCCAGCAGCGTAGTTGGGGGAATGGGGCCCTACGAGCAGTACTTC. It codes for CASSVVGGMGPYEQYF.

The rearrangement uses TRBV27 and TRBJ1-6, with D tentatively TRBD1 (5 bases). Trimming stripped 4 bases from V and 13 bases from J, with 14 bases between. Germline V gives CDR1 MNHEY, CDR2 SMNVEV (reference sequence). CDR3 length equals 13 residues. CDR3 sequence: CASSSSGPRPLHF. The CDR3, as DNA: TGTGCCAGCAGTTCATCAGGGCCCAGGCCCCTCCACTTT.

The chain joins TRBV7-9 to TRBJ2-5, with 7 bases lining up with TRBD1. The CDR3 runs 15 residues. Per germline, CDR1 SEHNR and CDR2 FQNEAQ (reference sequence). The V segment lost 0 bases and the J segment 3 bases; nucleotides outside the gene matches: 4. The DNA for the CDR3 is TGTGCCAGCAGCTTAGCCGGGACAGCCAAAGAGACCCAGTACTTC. Translating it yields CASSLAGTAKETQYF.

The chain couples TRBV29-1 to TRBJ2-5; D uncertain. With 4 bases removed from V and 1 base from J, the gap between germline ends came to 10 bases. The CDR3 spans 13 residues. Germline V CDR1 and CDR2: SQVTM, ANQGSEA. CDR3 in DNA: TGCAGCGTTGCCAGACATTCCCAAGAGACCCAGTACTTC. Translated: CSVARHSQETQYF.

The rearrangement links TRBV7-9 to TRBJ2-2; possibly TRBD1 or TRBD2 for D (7 bases each). Germline V gene data show CDR1 as SEHNR and CDR2 as FQNEAQ (reference sequence). The CDR3 spans 15 residues. V was shortened by 7 bases and J by 4 bases, with 16 bases between the two germline ends. The CDR3 loop is CASTRGGTSTGELFF. The CDR3 DNA sequence: TGTGCCAGCACCAGGGGGGGCACGTCCACCGGGGAGCTGTTTTTT.

This clone has just a few counts. V usage is TRBV7-6 and J usage is TRBJ2-3; 9 bases are a match to TRBD2. V trimming: 5 bases; J trimming: 3 bases; junction bases outside the gene matches: 9. The CDR3 sequence is 16 residues long. Germline V gene sequence: CDR1 SGHVS, CDR2 FNYEAQ. CDR3 amino acids: CASSINRAGGTDTQYF. The CDR3 DNA reads as TGTGCCAGCAGCATCAACCGGGCGGGAGGGACAGATACGCAGTATTTT.

This clone was detected once. V and J are TRBV6-5 and TRBJ2-1; 7 nucleotides agree with TRBD1. CDR3 size: 13 residues. V lost 5 bases, J lost 9 bases, and 7 bases stayed unmatched. The germline gives CDR1 MNHEY, CDR2 SVGAGI. The CDR3 spells CASSTSGGTEQFF. In DNA, the CDR3 is TGTGCCAGCAGTACCTCAGGGGGAACTGAGCAGTTCTTC.

V and J are TRBV4-2 and TRBJ2-1, with 8 bases aligning to TRBD1. V lost 7 bases to trimming and J lost 8 bases; unmatched junction nucleotides: 10. CDR3 length: 14 amino acids. In germline, CDR1 is LGHNA, CDR2 YNFKEQ. CDR3 in amino acids: CASNPGGPLDEQFF. The CDR3, as DNA: TGTGCCAGCAACCCAGGGGGCCCATTGGATGAGCAGTTCTTC.

V gene TRBV19 combines with J gene TRBJ2-5; the D gene is possibly TRBD2 (5 bases). The CDR3 contains 14 residues. V gave up 3 bases and J gave up 2 bases, with 10 bases separating them. From germline, CDR1 is LNHDA and CDR2 SQIVND (reference sequence). In DNA, the CDR3 is TGTGCCAGTAGTATTGGGAGACGACAAGAGACCCAGTACTTC. Translating it yields CASSIGRRQETQYF.

The chain links TRBV27 to TRBJ2-7, with D uncertain. Germline CDR1 is MNHEY and CDR2 is SMNVEV (reference sequence). This CDR3 region has 14 residues. The ends were cut back, 7 bases at V and 2 bases at J, with 15 bases in the middle. CDR3 sequence (DNA): TGTGCCAGCAAGAGTATAGGAAGAGCCTACGAGCAGTACTTC. Encoded protein: CASKSIGRAYEQYF.

The rearrangement uses TRBV5-4 and TRBJ1-2, with D possibly matching TRBD1 (6 bases). V was clipped by 2 bases and J by 11 bases, with 19 bases between them. The germline CDR1 and CDR2 sequences are SGHNT and YYREEE (reference sequence). The CDR3 is 14 amino acids. CDR3 DNA sequence: TGTGCCAGCAGCTTAGGGGGTTCAAGCGGACCTTACACCTTC. Protein sequence: CASSLGGSSGPYTF.

This chain connects TRBV6-5 to TRBJ2-7; D not resolved. The CDR3 runs to 14 residues. Germline V CDR1 and CDR2: MNHEY, SVGAGI. Trimming pared 8 bases from V and 3 bases from J, leaving 17 bases between. CDR3: CASRDTDGFYEQYF. CDR3 nucleotides: TGTGCCAGCCGAGATACGGACGGTTTCTACGAGCAGTACTTC.

The chain links TRBV27 to TRBJ1-6; D uncertain. In germline, CDR1 is MNHEY, CDR2 SMNVEV (reference sequence). CDR3 length: 15 amino acids. V was pared by 5 bases and J by 7 bases, with 15 bases between. The CDR3 DNA reads TGTGCCAGCAGTCGGACTAAGGAGGTCAATTCACCCCTCCACTTT. Translating gives CASSRTKEVNSPLHF.